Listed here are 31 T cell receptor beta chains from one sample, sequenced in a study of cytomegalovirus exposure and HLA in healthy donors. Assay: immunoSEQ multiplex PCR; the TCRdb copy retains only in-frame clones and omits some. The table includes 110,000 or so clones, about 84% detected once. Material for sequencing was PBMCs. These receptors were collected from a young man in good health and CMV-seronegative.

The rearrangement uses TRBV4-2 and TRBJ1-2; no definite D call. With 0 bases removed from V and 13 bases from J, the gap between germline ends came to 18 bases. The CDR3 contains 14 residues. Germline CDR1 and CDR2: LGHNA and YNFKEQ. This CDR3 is CASSQEDVPFEGTF. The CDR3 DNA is TGTGCCAGCAGCCAAGAGGATGTCCCCTTTGAGGGCACCTTC.

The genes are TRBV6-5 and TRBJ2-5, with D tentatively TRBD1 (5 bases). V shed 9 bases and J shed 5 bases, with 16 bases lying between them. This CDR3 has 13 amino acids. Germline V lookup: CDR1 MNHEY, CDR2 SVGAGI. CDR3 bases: TGTGCCAGTGCGCCAGGGCTTTGGGAGACCCAGTACTTC. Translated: CASAPGLWETQYF.

The DNA for the CDR3 is TGTGCCAGCAGCCCGGACAGGCCTGGAGAGCAGTACTTC. The encoded protein is CASSPDRPGEQYF. The rearrangement uses TRBV5-6 and TRBJ2-7; 7 bases map to TRBD1. J gave up 7 bases and V 4 bases, and 8 bases lay outside the gene matches. The V gene's germline CDR1 is SGHDT and CDR2 YYEEEE. The CDR3 sequence is 13 residues long.

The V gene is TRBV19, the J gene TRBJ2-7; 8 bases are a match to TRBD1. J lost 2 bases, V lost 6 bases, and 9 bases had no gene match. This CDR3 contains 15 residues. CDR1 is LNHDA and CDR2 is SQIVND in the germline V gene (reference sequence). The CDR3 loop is CASRLTGQGAYEQYF. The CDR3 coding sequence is TGTGCCAGTAGACTCACCGGACAGGGAGCCTACGAGCAGTACTTC.

DNA for the CDR3: TGTGCCTGGAGTGTCCGGACTGGAATATCGCGCGATACGCAGTATTTT. The encoded protein is CAWSVRTGISRDTQYF. The rearrangement uses TRBV30 and TRBJ2-3; maybe TRBD2 (5 bases). This CDR3 spans 16 amino acids. The germline gives CDR1 GTSNPN, CDR2 SVGIG (reference sequence). Trimming cost V 0 bases and J 6 bases, with 19 bases left between them.

CDR3: CASSEGWGSRIQYF. The CDR3 DNA sequence: TGTGCCAGCAGTGAAGGGTGGGGCTCGCGCATTCAGTACTTC. The rearrangement joins TRBV6-1 to TRBJ2-4; D perhaps matches TRBD1 (5 bases). Per the germline V gene, CDR1 is MNHNS and CDR2 is SASEGT. Trimming removed 1 base from V and 9 bases from J, with 13 bases in between. This CDR3 spans 14 amino acids.

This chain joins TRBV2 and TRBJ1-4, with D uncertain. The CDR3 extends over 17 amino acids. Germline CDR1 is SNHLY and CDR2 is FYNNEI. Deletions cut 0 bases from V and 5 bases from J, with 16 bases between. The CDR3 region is CASSEAAPQVGNEKLFF. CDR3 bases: TGTGCCAGCAGTGAAGCGGCCCCCCAGGTTGGGAATGAAAAACTGTTTTTT.

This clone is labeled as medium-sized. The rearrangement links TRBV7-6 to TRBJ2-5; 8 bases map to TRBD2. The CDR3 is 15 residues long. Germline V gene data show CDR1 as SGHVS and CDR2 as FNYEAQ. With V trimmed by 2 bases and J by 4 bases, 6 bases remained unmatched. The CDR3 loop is CASSLMRGDSETQYF. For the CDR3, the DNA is TGTGCCAGCAGCTTAATGCGGGGGGACTCAGAGACCCAGTACTTC. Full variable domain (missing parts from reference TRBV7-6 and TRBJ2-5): GAGVSQSPRYKVTKRGQDVALRCDPISGHVSLYWYRQALGQGPEFLTYFNYEAQQDKSGLPNDRFSAERPEGSISTLTIQRTEQRDSAMYRCASSLMRGDSETQYFGPGTRLLVL.

The CDR3 nucleotides read TGCGCCAGCAGCTTGGGACAGGAACACACTGAAGCTTTCTTT. Translation gives CASSLGQEHTEAFF. This chain connects TRBV5-1 to TRBJ1-1; D possibly corresponds to TRBD1 (6 bases). V lost 0 bases, J lost 3 bases, and 9 bases lay in between. CDR3 length equals 14 residues. CDR1 and CDR2 (germline): SGHRS, YFSETQ.

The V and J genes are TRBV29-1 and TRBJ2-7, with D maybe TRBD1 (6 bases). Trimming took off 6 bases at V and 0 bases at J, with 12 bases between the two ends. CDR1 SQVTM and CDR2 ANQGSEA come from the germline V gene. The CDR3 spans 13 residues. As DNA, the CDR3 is TGCAGCGTGGGCAGGGGCATCTCCTACGAGCAGTACTTC. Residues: CSVGRGISYEQYF.

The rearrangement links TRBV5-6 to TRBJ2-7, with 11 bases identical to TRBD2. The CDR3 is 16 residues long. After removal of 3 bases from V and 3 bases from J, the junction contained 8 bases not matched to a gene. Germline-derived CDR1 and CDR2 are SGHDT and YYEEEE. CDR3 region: CASSWGASGGNYEQYF. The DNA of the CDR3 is TGTGCCAGCAGCTGGGGCGCTAGCGGGGGGAACTACGAGCAGTACTTC. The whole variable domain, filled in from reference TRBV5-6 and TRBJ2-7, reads DAGVTQSPTHLIKTRGQQVTLRCSPKSGHDTVSWYQQALGQGPQFIFQYYEEEERQRGNFPDRFSGHQFPNYSSELNVNALLLGDSALYLCASSWGASGGNYEQYFGPGTRLTVT.

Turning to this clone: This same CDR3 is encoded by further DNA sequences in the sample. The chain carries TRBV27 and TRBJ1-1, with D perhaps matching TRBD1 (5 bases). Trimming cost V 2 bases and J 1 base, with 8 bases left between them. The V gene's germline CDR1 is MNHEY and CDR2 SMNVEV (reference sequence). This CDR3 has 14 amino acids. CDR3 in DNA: TGTGCCAGCAGTTTAGCGGGGGGGAACACTGAAGCTTTCTTT. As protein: CASSLAGGNTEAFF.

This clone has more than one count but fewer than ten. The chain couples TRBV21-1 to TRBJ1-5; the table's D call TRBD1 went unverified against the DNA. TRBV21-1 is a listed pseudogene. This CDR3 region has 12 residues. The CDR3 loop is CASSRQGQPQHF. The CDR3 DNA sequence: TGTGCCAGCAGCAGACAGGGGCAGCCCCAGCATTTT.

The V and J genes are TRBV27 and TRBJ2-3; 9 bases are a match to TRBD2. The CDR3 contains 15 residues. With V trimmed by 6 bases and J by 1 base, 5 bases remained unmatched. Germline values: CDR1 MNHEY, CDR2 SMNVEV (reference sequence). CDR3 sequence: CASRRGGRGTDTQYF. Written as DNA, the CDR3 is TGTGCCAGCAGAAGGGGCGGGAGGGGCACAGATACGCAGTATTTT.

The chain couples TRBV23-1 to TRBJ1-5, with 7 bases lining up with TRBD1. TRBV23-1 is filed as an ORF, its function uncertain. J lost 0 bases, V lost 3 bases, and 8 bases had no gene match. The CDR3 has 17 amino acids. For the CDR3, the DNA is TGCGCCAGCAGTCATCCCCGGGACAGAGATAGCAATCAGCCCCAGCATTTT. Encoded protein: CASSHPRDRDSNQPQHF.

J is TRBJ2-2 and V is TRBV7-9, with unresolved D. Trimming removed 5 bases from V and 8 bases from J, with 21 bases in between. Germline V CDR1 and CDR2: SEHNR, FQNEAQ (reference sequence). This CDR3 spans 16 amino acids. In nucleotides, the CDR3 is TGTGCCAGCAGCGCGATAATAGCTTATCAGACTGGGGAGCTGTTTTTT. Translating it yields CASSAIIAYQTGELFF.

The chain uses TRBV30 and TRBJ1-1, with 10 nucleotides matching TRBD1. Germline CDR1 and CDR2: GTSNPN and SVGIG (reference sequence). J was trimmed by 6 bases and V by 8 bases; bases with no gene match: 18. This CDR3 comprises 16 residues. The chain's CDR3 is CAVARPPGQGSAEAFF. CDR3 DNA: TGTGCCGTCGCTCGACCTCCGGGACAGGGGTCCGCTGAAGCTTTCTTT.

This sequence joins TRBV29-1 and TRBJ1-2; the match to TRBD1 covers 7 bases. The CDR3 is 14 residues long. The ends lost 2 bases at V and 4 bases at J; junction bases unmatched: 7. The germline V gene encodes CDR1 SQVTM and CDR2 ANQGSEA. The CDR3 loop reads CSVELEGAIYGYTF. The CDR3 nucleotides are TGCAGCGTTGAATTGGAGGGGGCAATCTATGGCTACACCTTC.

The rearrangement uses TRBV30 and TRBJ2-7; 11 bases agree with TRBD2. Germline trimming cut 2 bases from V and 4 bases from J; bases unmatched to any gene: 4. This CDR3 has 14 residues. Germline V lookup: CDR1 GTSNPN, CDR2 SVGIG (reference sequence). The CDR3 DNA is TGTGCCTGGAGTCCCGGGACTAGCGGATACGAGCAGTACTTC. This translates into CAWSPGTSGYEQYF.

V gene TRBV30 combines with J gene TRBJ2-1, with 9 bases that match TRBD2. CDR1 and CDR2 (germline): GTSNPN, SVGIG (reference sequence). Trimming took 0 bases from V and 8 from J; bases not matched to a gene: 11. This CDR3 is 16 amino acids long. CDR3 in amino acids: CAWSVMGSGSLDEQFF. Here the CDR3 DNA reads TGTGCCTGGAGTGTGATGGGTAGCGGGAGTCTCGATGAGCAGTTCTTC.

CDR3: CASLDDRVNEQYF. In DNA, the CDR3 is TGTGCCAGCTTAGATGACAGGGTCAACGAGCAGTACTTC. V and J are TRBV10-3 and TRBJ2-7; 7 bases fit TRBD1. The V gene's germline CDR1 is ENHRY and CDR2 SYGVKD. This CDR3 has 13 amino acids. V shed 10 bases and J 5 bases; nucleotides not matched to a gene: 11.

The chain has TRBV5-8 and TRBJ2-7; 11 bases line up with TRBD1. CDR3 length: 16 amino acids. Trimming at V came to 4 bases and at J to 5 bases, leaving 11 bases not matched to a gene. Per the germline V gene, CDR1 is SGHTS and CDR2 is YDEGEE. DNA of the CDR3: TGTGCCAGCAGCCCTACCGGGACAGGGGGATGGAACGAGCAGTACTTC. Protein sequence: CASSPTGTGGWNEQYF.

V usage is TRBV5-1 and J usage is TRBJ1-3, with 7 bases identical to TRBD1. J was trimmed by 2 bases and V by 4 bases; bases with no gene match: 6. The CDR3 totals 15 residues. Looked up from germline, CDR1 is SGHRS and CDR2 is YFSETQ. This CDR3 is CASSPRQGPGNTIYF. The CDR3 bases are TGCGCCAGCAGCCCGAGACAGGGTCCTGGAAACACCATATATTTT.

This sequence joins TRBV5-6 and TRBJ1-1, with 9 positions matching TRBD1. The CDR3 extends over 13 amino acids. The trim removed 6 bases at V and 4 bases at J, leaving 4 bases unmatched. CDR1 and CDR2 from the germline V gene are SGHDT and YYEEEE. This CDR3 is CASTETGGTEAFF. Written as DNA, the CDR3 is TGTGCCAGCACCGAGACAGGGGGCACTGAAGCTTTCTTT.

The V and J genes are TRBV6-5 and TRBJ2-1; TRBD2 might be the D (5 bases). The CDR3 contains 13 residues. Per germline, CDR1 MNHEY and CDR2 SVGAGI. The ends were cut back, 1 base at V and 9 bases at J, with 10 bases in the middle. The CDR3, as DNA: TGTGCCAGCAGTTACTTCCCCGCGGGTGAGCAGTTCTTC. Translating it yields CASSYFPAGEQFF.

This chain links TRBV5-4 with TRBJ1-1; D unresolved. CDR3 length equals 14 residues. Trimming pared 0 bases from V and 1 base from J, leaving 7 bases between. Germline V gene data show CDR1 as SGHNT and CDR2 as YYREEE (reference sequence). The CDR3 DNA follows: TGTGCCAGCAGCTTGGACACGTCGAACACTGAAGCTTTCTTT. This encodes CASSLDTSNTEAFF.

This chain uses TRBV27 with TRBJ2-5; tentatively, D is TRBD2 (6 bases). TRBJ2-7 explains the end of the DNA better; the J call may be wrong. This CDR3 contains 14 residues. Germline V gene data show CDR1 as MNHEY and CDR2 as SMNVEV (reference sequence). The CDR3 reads CASSWGTGAYEQYF. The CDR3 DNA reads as TGTGCCAGCAGTTGGGGGACGGGAGCCTACGAGCAGTACTTC.

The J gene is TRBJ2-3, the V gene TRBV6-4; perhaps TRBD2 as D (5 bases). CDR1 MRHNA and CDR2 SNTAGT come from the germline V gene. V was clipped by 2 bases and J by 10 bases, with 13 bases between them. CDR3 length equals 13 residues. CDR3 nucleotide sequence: TGTGCCAGCAGTGACGGCGGGCTCAGTGCGCAGTATTTT. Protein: CASSDGGLSAQYF.

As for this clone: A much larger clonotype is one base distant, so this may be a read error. Written as DNA, the CDR3 is TGTGCCAGCGGGACACACTACGAGCAGTACTTC. Amino acid sequence: CASGTHYEQYF. The gene calls are TRBV19 and TRBJ2-7; TRBD1 might be the D (6 bases). The ends were cut back, 9 bases at V and 3 bases at J, with 9 bases in the middle. CDR1 is LNHDA, CDR2 SQIVND, per germline (reference sequence). This CDR3 region has 11 residues.

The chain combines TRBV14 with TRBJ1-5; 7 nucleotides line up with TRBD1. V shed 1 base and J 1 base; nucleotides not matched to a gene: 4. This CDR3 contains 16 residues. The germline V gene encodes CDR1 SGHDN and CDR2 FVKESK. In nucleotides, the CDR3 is TGTGCCAGCAGCCAAGGGGGGACAGCAAGCAATCAGCCCCAGCATTTT. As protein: CASSQGGTASNQPQHF.

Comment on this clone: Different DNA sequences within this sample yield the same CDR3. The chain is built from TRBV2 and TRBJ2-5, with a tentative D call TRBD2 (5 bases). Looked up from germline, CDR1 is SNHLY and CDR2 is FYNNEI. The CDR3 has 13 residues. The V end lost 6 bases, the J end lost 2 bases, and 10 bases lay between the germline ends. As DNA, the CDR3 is TGTGCCAGCAGCGGAGGCACTCAAGAGACCCAGTACTTC. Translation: CASSGGTQETQYF.